A selection of T cell receptor beta chains follows, all from one sample in a study of blood T cell repertoires in COVID-19. TCRdb's table, derived via immunoSEQ multiplex PCR, lists solely in-frame clones and lacks some. Among some 220,000 clones, 85% to 90% were seen once, and the ten largest hold approximately 3.8%. Specimen: PBMCs or T cells enriched from blood (not recorded which). The receptors come from a woman aged 18-30 years in a cohort exposed to, infected with or recovered from COVID-19 (not recorded which). CDR3s leave out the opening cysteine and the closing phenylalanine or tryptophan. Fields, in order: V gene, J gene, CDR3 protein.

v_call: TRBV11-3; j_call: TRBJ2-7; cdr3_aa: ASSLGRSYEQY
v_call: TRBV19; j_call: TRBJ2-5; cdr3_aa: ASSIRGWETQY
v_call: TRBV19; j_call: TRBJ2-3; cdr3_aa: ASSKLAGGYTDTQY
v_call: TRBV6-1; j_call: TRBJ2-7; cdr3_aa: ASSEEGQGFYEQY
v_call: TRBV28; j_call: TRBJ2-7; cdr3_aa: ASSLYRTFEQY
v_call: TRBV19; j_call: TRBJ2-2; cdr3_aa: ASSSRNPSNTGELF
v_call: TRBV28; j_call: TRBJ1-3; cdr3_aa: ASSFSGAGNTIY
v_call: TRBV12-3/TRBV12-4; j_call: TRBJ2-2; cdr3_aa: ASRNFRTGELF
v_call: TRBV7-9; j_call: TRBJ2-1; cdr3_aa: ASSKPGQPNNEQF
v_call: TRBV9; j_call: TRBJ2-2; cdr3_aa: ASSAAQRATGELF
v_call: TRBV10-1; j_call: TRBJ2-7; cdr3_aa: ASRDTGIWAYEQY
v_call: TRBV6-2/TRBV6-3; j_call: TRBJ2-7; cdr3_aa: ASSPLQGTLFEQY
v_call: TRBV12-3/TRBV12-4; j_call: TRBJ1-2; cdr3_aa: ASRLGGHYGYT
v_call: TRBV27; j_call: TRBJ1-6; cdr3_aa: ASLSRASNSPLH
v_call: TRBV6-5; j_call: TRBJ2-2; cdr3_aa: ASKSQGGTGELF
v_call: TRBV19; j_call: TRBJ1-1; cdr3_aa: ASSMPGTNTEAF